The 30 T cell receptor beta chains given below trace back to one sample, sequenced in a study of beta chain features in type 1 diabetes. As every portion of the isolated RNA was reverse transcribed, the sequencing read expressed TCRB transcripts. Clones were sequenced by immunoSEQ multiplex PCR, and TCRdb holds only the in-frame ones, with some missing. This sample has around 600,000 clones, with 9.5% to 15% found just once. Notes on the study in general: TCRB CDR3s from Type 1 diabetes patients were moderately but significantly shorter in all four CD4+ subsets.

What these receptors recognize is not known. Sample: naive CD4+ T cells from blood. The source of these receptors is a man between 25 and 39 years old with type 1 diabetes.

The chain couples TRBV7-3 to TRBJ2-5; 8 nucleotides line up with TRBD2. The trim removed 2 bases at V and 3 bases at J, leaving 2 bases unmatched. Germline V CDR1 and CDR2: SGHTA, FQGTGA. This CDR3 region has 14 residues. CDR3 protein: CASSLQAGEETQYF. CDR3 sequence (DNA): TGTGCCAGCAGCTTACAAGCGGGGGAAGAGACCCAGTACTTC.

This chain connects TRBV9 to TRBJ2-3; 11 positions match TRBD2. Germline V gives CDR1 SGDLS, CDR2 YYNGEE. The CDR3 is made up of 16 amino acids. The junction had 7 bases not matched to a gene; V was cut back by 4 bases and J by 3 bases. CDR3 in amino acids: CASSTSASGGTDTQYF. CDR3 sequence (DNA): TGTGCCAGCAGCACGAGCGCTAGCGGGGGGACAGATACGCAGTATTTT. The full variable domain, completed using reference TRBV9 and TRBJ2-3, is DSGVTQTPKHLITATGQRVTLRCSPRSGDLSVYWYQQSLDQGLQFLIQYYNGEERAKGNILERFSAQQFPDLHSELNLSSLELGDSALYFCASSTSASGGTDTQYFGPGTRLTVL.

The chain employs TRBV14 and TRBJ1-1; the D is unclear. The V end was cut by 3 bases, the J end by 2 bases, with 7 bases between. The CDR3 has 13 residues. In germline, CDR1 is SGHDN, CDR2 FVKESK. The CDR3 coding sequence is TGTGCCAGCAGCCAGGATTATAACACTGAAGCTTTCTTT. Amino acids: CASSQDYNTEAFF. Supplemented by reference TRBV14 and TRBJ1-1, the full variable domain reads EAGVTQFPSHSVIEKGQTVTLRCDPISGHDNLYWYRRVMGKEIKFLLHFVKESKQDESGMPNNRFLAERTGGTYSTLKVQPAELEDSGVYFCASSQDYNTEAFFGQGTRLTVV.

The chain is built from TRBV23-1 and TRBJ2-7; tentative D call: TRBD1 (5 bases). TRBV23-1 is designated an ORF whose function remains uncertain. The CDR3 length is 19 residues. The V gene lost 6 bases and the J gene lost 2 bases, with 29 bases spanning the gap. CDR3 amino acids: CASRVRQKEPSGCPYEQYF. Here the CDR3 DNA reads TGCGCCAGCAGAGTTCGACAGAAAGAACCTTCAGGGTGCCCCTACGAGCAGTACTTC.

This clone was counted a few times. The chain combines TRBV21-1 with TRBJ2-3; TRBD1, the D gene given by the table, was not confirmed from the DNA. TRBV21-1 is a pseudogene segment. The length of the CDR3 is 17 residues. The CDR3, as DNA: TGTGCCAGCAGCAGGCTAACAGGGGGCTCTAGCACAGATACGCAGTATTTT. This encodes CASSRLTGGSSTDTQYF.

This clone has more than one count but fewer than ten. CDR3 nucleotides: TGTGCCAGCAGCCAACTCCCGGACTACGAGCAGTACTTC. Encoded protein: CASSQLPDYEQYF. The chain recombines TRBV7-2 with TRBJ2-7; no clear D. Trimming cost V 5 bases and J 3 bases, with 11 bases left between them. The CDR3 sequence is 13 residues long. Germline V lookup: CDR1 SGHTA, CDR2 FQGNSA.

CDR3 DNA: TGTGCCAGCAGCTTAGGGCGCGGCCGCTCCTACGAGCAGTACTTC. This translates into CASSLGRGRSYEQYF. The chain combines TRBV7-9 with TRBJ2-7; no reliable D call. The ends were cut back, 1 base at V and 0 bases at J, with 10 bases in the middle. CDR3 size: 15 residues. Germline V gene sequence: CDR1 SEHNR, CDR2 FQNEAQ (reference sequence).

The chain carries TRBV4-2 and TRBJ1-2, with D uncertain. Per germline, CDR1 LGHNA and CDR2 YNFKEQ. Trimming pared 0 bases from V and 7 bases from J, leaving 18 bases between. This CDR3 spans 16 amino acids. Here the CDR3 DNA reads TGTGCCAGCAGCCAAGAGCCTGAGGGAGCGGTAGGTGGCTACACCTTC. It yields the protein CASSQEPEGAVGGYTF.

The CDR3 DNA sequence: TGTGCCAGCAGCTTTCGACTAGCGGGGGGCACAGATACGCAGTATTTT. This encodes CASSFRLAGGTDTQYF. The chain has TRBV21-1 and TRBJ2-3; the D call of TRBD2 is as the table states it, not checked on the DNA. TRBV21-1 is recorded as a pseudogene. This CDR3 contains 16 residues.

Of note for this clone: Other nucleotide sequences from this sample produce the same CDR3. The rearrangement joins TRBV29-1 to TRBJ2-5; D uncertain. The CDR3 extends over 11 amino acids. Trimming left V 3 bases short and J 5 bases short, with 7 bases between. The V gene's germline CDR1 is SQVTM and CDR2 ANQGSEA. In DNA, the CDR3 is TGCAGCGTTGAGGTGGGGGAGACCCAGTACTTC. Encoded protein: CSVEVGETQYF.

This clone was seen a handful of times. The chain recombines TRBV6-1 with TRBJ1-2, with D possibly matching TRBD1 (5 bases). Per germline, CDR1 MNHNS and CDR2 SASEGT. V was cut by 2 bases and J by 7 bases, with 20 bases left in between. This CDR3 has 16 amino acids. The CDR3 region is CASSEYPGASGGGYTF. The CDR3 DNA sequence: TGTGCCAGCAGTGAATACCCCGGGGCCTCAGGAGGTGGCTACACCTTC.

This rearrangement joins TRBV6-5 to TRBJ1-1; a possible D gene is TRBD1 (5 bases). This CDR3 region has 11 residues. V was clipped by 7 bases and J by 9 bases, with 12 bases between them. Germline CDR1 reads MNHEY; CDR2 reads SVGAGI. CDR3 amino acids: CASIRQMKAFF. The CDR3 DNA reads TGTGCCAGCATTAGACAGATGAAAGCTTTCTTT.

This clone was observed a few times. The chain has TRBV10-3 and TRBJ2-5, with TRBD2 matching over 7 bases. CDR3 length equals 16 residues. J gave up 4 bases and V 0 bases, and 8 bases lay outside the gene matches. The germline V gene encodes CDR1 ENHRY and CDR2 SYGVKD. In nucleotides, the CDR3 is TGTGCCATCAGTGAGTCGGGGACTACCGGGACAGAGACCCAGTACTTC. Amino acid sequence: CAISESGTTGTETQYF.

The rearrangement joins TRBV10-3 to TRBJ1-1; D uncertain. Trimming removed 3 bases from V and 5 bases from J, with 16 bases in between. Germline CDR1 ENHRY, CDR2 SYGVKD. CDR3 length equals 15 residues. The DNA of the CDR3 is TGTGCCATCAGTGAAAGGCCCCCGGAAGGGACTGAAGCTTTCTTT. It is translated as CAISERPPEGTEAFF.

This clone came up a few times. The chain combines TRBV18 with TRBJ2-2; TRBD1 is a possible D gene (6 bases). Trimming removed 3 bases at V and 1 base at J, with 9 bases between. Per germline, CDR1 KGHSH and CDR2 LQKENI. The CDR3 consists of 15 residues. The CDR3 nucleotides read TGTGCCAGCTCACCGGAGACAGGGAACACCGGGGAGCTGTTTTTT. Amino acids: CASSPETGNTGELFF.

This clone was seen only a few times. This chain uses TRBV13 with TRBJ1-2; D gene unclear. Germline CDR1 is PRHDT and CDR2 is FYEKMQ (reference sequence). V dropped 3 bases and J dropped 5 bases, with 19 bases sitting between them. This CDR3 is built from 16 residues. The CDR3 sequence: CASSLVLTPRDYGYTF. The CDR3 DNA follows: TGTGCCAGCAGCTTGGTCCTAACCCCGAGGGATTATGGCTACACCTTC. The variable domain in full, completed from reference TRBV13 and TRBJ1-2, reads AAGVIQSPRHLIKEKRETATLKCYPIPRHDTVYWYQQGPGQDPQFLISFYEKMQSDKGSIPDRFSAQQFSDYHSELNMSSLELGDSALYFCASSLVLTPRDYGYTFGSGTRLTVV.

This clone was observed a handful of times. The V and J genes are TRBV18 and TRBJ2-7, with TRBD1 matching 8 bases. The V segment lost 6 bases and the J segment 2 bases; nucleotides outside the gene matches: 6. This CDR3 comprises 14 residues. Per the germline V gene, CDR1 is KGHSH and CDR2 is LQKENI. The CDR3 loop is CASSYSGGPYEQYF. In DNA form, the CDR3 reads TGTGCCAGCTCGTACTCAGGGGGCCCCTACGAGCAGTACTTC. Full variable domain (missing parts from reference TRBV18 and TRBJ2-7): NAGVMQNPRHLVRRRGQEARLRCSPMKGHSHVYWYRQLPEEGLKFMVYLQKENIIDESGMPKERFSAEFPKEGPSILRIQQVVRGDSAAYFCASSYSGGPYEQYFGPGTRLTVT.

This clone turned up a few times. The chain carries TRBV9 and TRBJ2-7, with D possibly being TRBD2 (5 bases). Germline V CDR1 and CDR2: SGDLS, YYNGEE. There are 14 residues in the CDR3. V dropped 0 bases and J dropped 4 bases, with 11 bases sitting between them. Written as DNA, the CDR3 is TGTGCCAGCAGCGTAGGGTCTAGCTGGTACGAGCAGTACTTC. Amino acid sequence: CASSVGSSWYEQYF.

This chain links TRBV18 with TRBJ1-2; 10 nucleotides agree with TRBD1. CDR3 size: 16 residues. Unmatched junction bases numbered 13, after V lost 5 bases and J lost 7 bases. The germline CDR1 and CDR2 sequences are KGHSH and LQKENI. The CDR3 loop reads CASSTGGDRGSSGYTF. Here the CDR3 DNA reads TGTGCCAGCTCAACCGGCGGGGACAGGGGATCTTCTGGCTACACCTTC.

This clone was counted only a few times. The chain is built from TRBV5-4 and TRBJ1-4; D may be TRBD1 (5 bases). V lost 1 base and J lost 3, with 10 bases in between. Germline V gene sequence: CDR1 SGHNT, CDR2 YYREEE (reference sequence). This CDR3 has 15 amino acids. CDR3 amino acids: CASSLSQGANEKLFF. In DNA, the CDR3 is TGTGCCAGCAGCTTGTCGCAGGGCGCTAATGAAAAACTGTTTTTT.

The chain carries TRBV9 and TRBJ2-7; no definite D call. From germline, CDR1 is SGDLS and CDR2 YYNGEE. The CDR3 has 15 amino acids. The germline V and J ends were trimmed by 1 base and 3 bases, with 14 bases remaining between them. CDR3 residues: CASSVLSGFNYEQYF. CDR3 nucleotides: TGTGCCAGCAGCGTATTATCCGGGTTCAACTACGAGCAGTACTTC.

V and J are TRBV9 and TRBJ2-1, with 7 bases matching TRBD1. This CDR3 has 18 residues. Germline-derived CDR1 and CDR2 are SGDLS and YYNGEE. The V segment lost 0 bases and the J segment 0 bases; nucleotides outside the gene matches: 9. CDR3 in amino acids: CASSVDLGTAYSYNEQFF. The CDR3, as DNA: TGTGCCAGCAGCGTAGATTTAGGGACAGCCTACTCCTACAATGAGCAGTTCTTC. Complete variable domain (other parts from reference TRBV9 and TRBJ2-1): DSGVTQTPKHLITATGQRVTLRCSPRSGDLSVYWYQQSLDQGLQFLIQYYNGEERAKGNILERFSAQQFPDLHSELNLSSLELGDSALYFCASSVDLGTAYSYNEQFFGPGTRLTVL.

The chain recombines TRBV5-6 with TRBJ2-5, with D unresolved. The ends were cut back, 1 base at V and 3 bases at J, with 10 bases in the middle. Germline CDR1 reads SGHDT; CDR2 reads YYEEEE. The CDR3 sequence is 14 residues long. CDR3 loop: CASSLYGTEETQYF. The CDR3 DNA reads TGTGCCAGCAGCTTGTATGGAACAGAAGAGACCCAGTACTTC.

This chain uses TRBV6-6 with TRBJ1-1; D is uncertain. The CDR3 runs 13 residues. V dropped 7 bases and J dropped 6 bases, with 15 bases sitting between them. Germline CDR1 and CDR2: MNHNY and SVGAGI (reference sequence). The chain's CDR3 is CASNQRGAPEAFF. CDR3 coding DNA: TGTGCCAGCAACCAACGGGGAGCCCCTGAAGCTTTCTTT.

This chain links TRBV27 with TRBJ2-7, with TRBD1 identical over 8 bases. J gave up 2 bases and V 8 bases, and 8 bases lay outside the gene matches. The CDR3 has 14 residues. Germline V gene data show CDR1 as MNHEY and CDR2 as SMNVEV (reference sequence). This chain's CDR3 is CASGEADRAYEQYF. The CDR3 nucleotides read TGTGCCAGCGGGGAGGCGGACAGGGCCTACGAGCAGTACTTC.

V is TRBV9 and J is TRBJ2-3; 10 bases are shared with TRBD2. Germline CDR1 reads SGDLS; CDR2 reads YYNGEE. Germline trimming cut 0 bases from V and 1 base from J; bases unmatched to any gene: 11. The CDR3 totals 19 residues. CDR3 region: CASSVGNSGGSSGTDTQYF. DNA for the CDR3: TGTGCCAGCAGCGTAGGAAATAGCGGGGGGTCCTCTGGCACAGATACGCAGTATTTT.

In its sample, this clone was seen a few times. V gene TRBV7-2 combines with J gene TRBJ2-7; D gene uncertain. CDR3 length: 12 residues. Germline V gene data show CDR1 as SGHTA and CDR2 as FQGNSA. The ends were cut back, 3 bases at V and 2 bases at J, with 5 bases in the middle. This chain's CDR3 is CASSFFPYEQYF. The CDR3, as DNA: TGTGCCAGCAGCTTTTTCCCCTACGAGCAGTACTTC.

This clone was observed a few times. V is TRBV29-1 and J is TRBJ1-2, with D possibly being TRBD1 (5 bases). The germline CDR1 and CDR2 sequences are SQVTM and ANQGSEA. Trimming removed 7 bases at V and 6 bases at J, with 12 bases between. This CDR3 has 11 residues. The CDR3, as DNA: TGCAGCGCCGGCGGGGGAAATGGCTACACCTTC. It encodes CSAGGGNGYTF. Full variable domain (outside the CDR3, taken from reference TRBV29-1 and TRBJ1-2): SAVISQKPSRDICQRGTSLTIQCQVDSQVTMMFWYRQQPGQSLTLIATANQGSEATYESGFVIDKFPISRPNLTFSTLTVSNMSPEDSSIYLCSAGGGNGYTFGSGTRLTVV.

This clone was observed a few times. The chain joins TRBV4-3 to TRBJ2-7, with D possibly matching TRBD1 (6 bases). The ends were cut back, 3 bases at V and 6 bases at J, with 12 bases in the middle. The length of the CDR3 is 13 residues. Looked up from germline, CDR1 is LGHNA and CDR2 is YSLEER. The CDR3 protein is CASSHRQGSEQYF. DNA for the CDR3: TGCGCCAGCAGCCACAGGCAGGGGTCCGAGCAGTACTTC.

The chain recombines TRBV4-3 with TRBJ2-1; TRBD1 matches 8 bases. Per germline, CDR1 LGHNA and CDR2 YSLEER. V lost 1 base and J lost 8; bases outside the gene matches: 7. This CDR3 has 15 amino acids. The CDR3: CASSQVGRGLYEQFF. DNA of the CDR3: TGCGCCAGCAGCCAAGTTGGCAGGGGGCTCTATGAGCAGTTCTTC.